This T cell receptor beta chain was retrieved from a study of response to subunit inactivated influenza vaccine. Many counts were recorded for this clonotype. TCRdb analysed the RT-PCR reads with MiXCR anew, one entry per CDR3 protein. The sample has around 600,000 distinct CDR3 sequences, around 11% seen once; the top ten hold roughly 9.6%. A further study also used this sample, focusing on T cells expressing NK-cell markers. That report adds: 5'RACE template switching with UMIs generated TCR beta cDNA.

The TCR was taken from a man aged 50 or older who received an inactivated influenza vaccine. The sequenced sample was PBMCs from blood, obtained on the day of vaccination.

Here the CDR3 reads CSASGGGNSNQPQHF. Written as DNA, the CDR3 is TGCAGTGCTAGCGGGGGGGGGAACAGCAATCAGCCCCAGCATTTT. The chain has TRBV20-1 and TRBJ1-5; possibly TRBD1 for D (5 bases). Deletions cut 3 bases from V and 1 base from J, with 13 bases between. The CDR3 contains 15 residues. Looked up from germline, CDR1 is DFQATT and CDR2 is SNEGSKA (reference sequence).